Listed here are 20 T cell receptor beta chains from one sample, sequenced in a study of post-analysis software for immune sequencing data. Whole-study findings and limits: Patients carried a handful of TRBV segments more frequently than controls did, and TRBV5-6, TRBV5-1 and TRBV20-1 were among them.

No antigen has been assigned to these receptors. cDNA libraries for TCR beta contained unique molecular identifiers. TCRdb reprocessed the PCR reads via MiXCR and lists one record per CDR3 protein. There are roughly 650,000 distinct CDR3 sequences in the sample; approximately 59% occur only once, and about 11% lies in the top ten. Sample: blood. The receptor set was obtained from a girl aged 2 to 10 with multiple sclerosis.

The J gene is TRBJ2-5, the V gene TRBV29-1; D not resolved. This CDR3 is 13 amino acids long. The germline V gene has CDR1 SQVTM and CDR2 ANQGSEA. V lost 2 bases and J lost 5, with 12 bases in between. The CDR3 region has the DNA TGCAGCGTTGAAATGGCGGTCCGGGAGACCCAGTACTTC. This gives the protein CSVEMAVRETQYF.

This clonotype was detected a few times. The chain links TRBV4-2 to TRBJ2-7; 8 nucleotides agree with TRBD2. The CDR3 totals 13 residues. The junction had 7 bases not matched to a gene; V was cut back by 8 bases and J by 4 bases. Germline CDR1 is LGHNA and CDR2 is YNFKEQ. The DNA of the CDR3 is TGTGCCAGCCGCGCCGGGACTAGTTACGAGCAGTACTTC. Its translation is CASRAGTSYEQYF.

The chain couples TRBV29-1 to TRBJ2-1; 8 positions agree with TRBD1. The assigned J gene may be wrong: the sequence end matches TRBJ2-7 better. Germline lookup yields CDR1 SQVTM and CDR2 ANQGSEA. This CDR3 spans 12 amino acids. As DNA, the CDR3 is TGCAGCTACGGACAGGGCTACAATGAGCAGTACTTC. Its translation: CSYGQGYNEQYF.

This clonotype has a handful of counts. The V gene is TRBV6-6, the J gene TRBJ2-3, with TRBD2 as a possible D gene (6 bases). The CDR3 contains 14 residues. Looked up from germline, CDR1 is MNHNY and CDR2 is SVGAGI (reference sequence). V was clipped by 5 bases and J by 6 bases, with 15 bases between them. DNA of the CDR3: TGTGCCAGCAGTCGACTAGTTGAGACGGATACGCAGTATTTT. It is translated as CASSRLVETDTQYF.

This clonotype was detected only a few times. CDR3 residues: CASSFSENTGELFF. In nucleotides, the CDR3 is TGTGCCAGCAGTTTTAGTGAGAACACCGGGGAGCTGTTTTTT. The chain has TRBV27 and TRBJ2-2; unclear D gene. Germline values: CDR1 MNHEY, CDR2 SMNVEV (reference sequence). This CDR3 is 14 amino acids long. The ends were cut back, 3 bases at V and 1 base at J, with 6 bases in the middle.

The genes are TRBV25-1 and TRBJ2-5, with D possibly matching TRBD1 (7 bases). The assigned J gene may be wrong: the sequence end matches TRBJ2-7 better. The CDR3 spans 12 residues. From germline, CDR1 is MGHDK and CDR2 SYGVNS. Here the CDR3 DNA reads TGTGCCAGCGAGGAGGGGGCCCACGAGCAGTACTTC. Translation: CASEEGAHEQYF.

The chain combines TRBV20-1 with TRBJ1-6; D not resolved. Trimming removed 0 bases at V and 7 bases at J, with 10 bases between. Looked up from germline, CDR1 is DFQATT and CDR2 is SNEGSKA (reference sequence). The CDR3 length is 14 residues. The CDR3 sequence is CSARDPIGNSPLHF. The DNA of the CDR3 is TGCAGTGCTAGAGATCCTATCGGGAATTCACCCCTCCACTTT.

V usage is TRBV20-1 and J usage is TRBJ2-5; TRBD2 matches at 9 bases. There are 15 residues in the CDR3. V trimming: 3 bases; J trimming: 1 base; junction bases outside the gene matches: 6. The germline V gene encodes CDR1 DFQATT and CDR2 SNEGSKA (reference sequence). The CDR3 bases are TGCAGTGCTAGTACCAGCGGGGGGATCCAAGAGACCCAGTACTTC. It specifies CSASTSGGIQETQYF.

The CDR3 region has the DNA TGTGCCAGCAGACCCCCAGGGTTGGGGGAGCAGTACTTC. It is translated as CASRPPGLGEQYF. This chain connects TRBV6-5 to TRBJ2-7, with D perhaps TRBD1 (5 bases). Germline V lookup: CDR1 MNHEY, CDR2 SVGAGI. This CDR3 is built from 13 residues. The ends were cut back, 6 bases at V and 7 bases at J, with 16 bases in the middle.

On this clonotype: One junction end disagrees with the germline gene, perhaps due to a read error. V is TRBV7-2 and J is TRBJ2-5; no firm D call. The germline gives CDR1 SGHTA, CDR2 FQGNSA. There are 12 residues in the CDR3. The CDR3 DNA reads TGTGCCAGAAGCTCGAACCAAGAGACCCAGTACTTC. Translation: CARSSNQETQYF.

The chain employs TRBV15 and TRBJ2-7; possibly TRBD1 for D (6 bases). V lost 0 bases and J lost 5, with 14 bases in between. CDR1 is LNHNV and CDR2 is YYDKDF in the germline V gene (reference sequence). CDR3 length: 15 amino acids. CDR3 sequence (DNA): TGTGCCACCAGCAGAGATTTGGGGGCGAACGACGAGCAGTACTTC. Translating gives CATSRDLGANDEQYF.

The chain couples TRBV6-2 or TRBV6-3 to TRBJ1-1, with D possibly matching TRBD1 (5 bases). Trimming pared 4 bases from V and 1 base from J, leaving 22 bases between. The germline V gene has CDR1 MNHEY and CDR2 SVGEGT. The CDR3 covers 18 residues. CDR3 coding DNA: TGTGCCAGCAGTTCCCTCCAGGACGGCTCGAGGGGGAACACTGAAGCTTTCTTT. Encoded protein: CASSSLQDGSRGNTEAFF.

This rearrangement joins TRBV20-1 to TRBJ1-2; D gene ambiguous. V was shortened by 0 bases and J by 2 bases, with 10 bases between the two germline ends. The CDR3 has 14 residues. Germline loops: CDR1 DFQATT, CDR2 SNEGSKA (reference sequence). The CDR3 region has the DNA TGCAGTGCTAGAGATGAGCCCGGCAACTATGGCTACACCTTC. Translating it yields CSARDEPGNYGYTF.

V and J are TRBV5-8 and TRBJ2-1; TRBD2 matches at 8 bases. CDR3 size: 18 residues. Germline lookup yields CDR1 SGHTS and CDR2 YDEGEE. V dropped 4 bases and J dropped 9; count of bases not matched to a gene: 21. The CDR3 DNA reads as TGTGCCAGCAGCCGAGGTTCATCGTCGCGGGGGGAATTCGGTGAGCAGTTCTTC. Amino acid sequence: CASSRGSSSRGEFGEQFF.

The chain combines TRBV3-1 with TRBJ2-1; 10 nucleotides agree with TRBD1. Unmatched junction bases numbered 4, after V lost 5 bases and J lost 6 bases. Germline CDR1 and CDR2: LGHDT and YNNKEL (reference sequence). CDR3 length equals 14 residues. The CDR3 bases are TGTGCCAGCAGCGCGGGACAGGGGTTCAATGAGCAGTTCTTC. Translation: CASSAGQGFNEQFF.

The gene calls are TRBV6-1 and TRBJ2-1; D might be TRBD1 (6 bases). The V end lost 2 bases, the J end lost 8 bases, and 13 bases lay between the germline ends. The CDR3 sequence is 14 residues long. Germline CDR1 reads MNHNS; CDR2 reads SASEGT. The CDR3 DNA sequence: TGTGCCAGCAGTGAAAGGGGCAGGGGATATGAGCAGTTCTTC. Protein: CASSERGRGYEQFF.

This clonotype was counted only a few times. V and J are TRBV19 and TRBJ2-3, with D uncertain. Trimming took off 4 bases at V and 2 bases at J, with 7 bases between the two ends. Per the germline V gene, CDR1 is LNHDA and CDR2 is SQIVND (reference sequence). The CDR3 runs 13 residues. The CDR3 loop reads CASSRGYTDTQYF. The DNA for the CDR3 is TGTGCCAGTAGTAGGGGTTACACAGATACGCAGTATTTT.

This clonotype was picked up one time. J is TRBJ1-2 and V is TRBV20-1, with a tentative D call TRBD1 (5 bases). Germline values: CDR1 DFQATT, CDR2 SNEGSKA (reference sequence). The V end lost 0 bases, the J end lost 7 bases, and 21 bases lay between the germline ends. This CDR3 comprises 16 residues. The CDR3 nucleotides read TGCAGTGCTAGAGATGGTGGGGCCTCCTCCTGGGGTGGCTACACCTTC. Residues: CSARDGGASSWGGYTF.

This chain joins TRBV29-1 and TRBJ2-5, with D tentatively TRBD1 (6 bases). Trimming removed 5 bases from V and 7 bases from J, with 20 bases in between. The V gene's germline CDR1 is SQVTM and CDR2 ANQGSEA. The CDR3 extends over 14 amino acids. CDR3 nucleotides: TGCAGCGTTATCTCGGGACACCGTTCAAGGACCCAGTACTTC. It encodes CSVISGHRSRTQYF.

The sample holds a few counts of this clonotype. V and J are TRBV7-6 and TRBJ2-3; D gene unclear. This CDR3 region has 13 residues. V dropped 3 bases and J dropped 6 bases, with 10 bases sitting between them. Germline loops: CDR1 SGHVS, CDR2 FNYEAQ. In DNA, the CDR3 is TGTGCCAGCAGCTTCGACGGCGCGGATACGCAGTATTTT. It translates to CASSFDGADTQYF.